The rows below give T cell receptor beta chains drawn from one sample of a study of blood T cell repertoires in COVID-19. Only in-frame clones appear in the TCRdb table, and some are missing; sequencing was by immunoSEQ multiplex PCR. The data contain around 220,000 clones, roughly 87% of them singletons. Sequenced input: PBMCs or T cells enriched from blood (not recorded which). Receptors originate from a woman in her 30s with acute COVID-19. CDR3s include the opening cysteine and the closing phenylalanine or tryptophan. The D gene is left open where the match is weak. Rows give clone size only sometimes, using once, few, many, or a class for an expanded clone.

.,TRBV30,once,TRBJ1-1,CAWSRQLMNTEAFF,TGTGCCTGGAGTCGACAGCTGATGAACACTGAAGCTTTCTTT
TRBD2,TRBV19,.,TRBJ2-2,CASSNGLAGVGYTGELFF,TGTGCCAGTAGTAATGGACTAGCGGGAGTCGGGTACACCGGGGAGCTGTTTTTT
.,TRBV7-3,few,TRBJ2-1,CASSSGPTRDEQFF,TGTGCCAGCAGCTCGGGGCCGACTAGGGATGAGCAGTTCTTC
.,TRBV6-5,.,TRBJ2-7,CASSYSKQGSYEQYF,TGTGCCAGCAGTTACTCTAAACAGGGTTCGTACGAGCAGTACTTC
TRBD1,TRBV4-3,.,TRBJ1-1,CASSQDRRTGPVTEAFF,TGCGCCAGCAGCCAAGATAGGAGGACAGGGCCGGTCACTGAAGCTTTCTTT
TRBD1,TRBV4-1,.,TRBJ2-3,CASSQDWTGGRQDTQYF,TGCGCCAGCAGCCAAGATTGGACAGGGGGCCGGCAAGATACGCAGTATTTT
.,TRBV5-6,.,TRBJ1-2,CASSSGSGQGYTF,TGTGCCAGCAGCTCGGGGTCAGGACAGGGCTACACCTTC
TRBD1,TRBV6-4,.,TRBJ2-6,CASSRQGGTGANVLTF,TGTGCCAGCAGTCGACAGGGGGGGACTGGGGCCAACGTCCTGACTTTC
.,TRBV19,.,TRBJ2-7,CASSIAGRGFSYEQYF,TGTGCCAGTAGTATAGCCGGCAGGGGCTTCTCCTACGAGCAGTACTTC
.,TRBV7-6,.,TRBJ2-1,CASSLTADLRVGEQFF,TGTGCCAGCAGCTTAACGGCGGACTTACGAGTAGGTGAGCAGTTCTTC
.,TRBV5-4,.,TRBJ1-3,CASSLGAGENTIYF,TGTGCCAGCAGCTTGGGGGCGGGAGAAAACACCATATATTTT